This T cell receptor beta chain is from a study of blood T cell repertoires in COVID-19. Turning to the study itself: Acute-phase and convalescent COVID-19 samples originated in the United States, Italy and Spain.

The CDR3 loop spans 14 amino acids. The ends were cut back, 5 bases at V and 7 bases at J, with 12 bases in the middle. Germline values: CDR1 SGHAT, CDR2 FQNNGV. How the authors handled the data: Estimation of nucleated cell counts relied on the amplification of reference gene primers. Profiled with immunoSEQ multiplex PCR; TCRdb holds only in-frame clones, not every one. V and J calls and clone size are as listed in that table; D and trimming were resolved from the DNA. The data show 95,000 to 100,000 clones, less than 85% seen once. The V gene is TRBV11-2, the J gene TRBJ1-6, with D maybe TRBD1 (6 bases). This TCR derives from a woman in her sixties with acute or convalescent COVID-19. The sequenced sample consisted of peripheral blood. The CDR3 coding sequence is TGTGCCAGCAGCGCCGGGACACCGAATTCACCCCTCCACTTT. This gives the protein CASSAGTPNSPLHF.